These 11 T cell receptor beta chains share one sample of origin, sequenced in a study of blood T cells in healthy people across ages. A second 7 to 11 cycle PCR used barcoded and J-beta primers. One entry per CDR3 protein results from TCRdb running MiXCR on the 5' RACE reads. The data show roughly 680,000 distinct CDR3 sequences, around 49% seen once. Input material: blood. The receptors come from a woman aged 55-70 years in good health.

This chain links TRBV20-1 with TRBJ2-3, with TRBD2 as a possible D gene (6 bases). The V end was cut by 3 bases, the J end by 2 bases, with 6 bases between. The CDR3 has 12 amino acids. Germline V CDR1 and CDR2: DFQATT, SNEGSKA (reference sequence). For the CDR3, the DNA is TGCAGTGCTAGGGACTACACAGATACGCAGTATTTT. This gives the protein CSARDYTDTQYF.

V is TRBV3-1 and J is TRBJ2-1; 8 bases are a match to TRBD2. The V segment lost 4 bases and the J segment 8 bases; nucleotides outside the gene matches: 7. The CDR3 has 14 amino acids. Germline V lookup: CDR1 LGHDT, CDR2 YNNKEL (reference sequence). The CDR3 protein is CASSPRAGADEQFF. Here the CDR3 DNA reads TGTGCCAGCAGCCCCCGAGCGGGAGCGGATGAGCAGTTCTTC.

The J gene is TRBJ2-7, the V gene TRBV7-2, with 8 bases identical to TRBD2. The CDR3 runs to 14 residues. J gave up 6 bases and V 5 bases, and 9 bases lay outside the gene matches. Germline V gene sequence: CDR1 SGHTA, CDR2 FQGNSA. The CDR3 DNA is TGTGCCAGCAGCCGAAGCGGGAGTGCCGCCGAGCAGTACTTC. Protein: CASSRSGSAAEQYF.

This rearrangement joins TRBV5-1 to TRBJ1-1; possible D gene TRBD1, 5 bases. Germline V gives CDR1 SGHRS, CDR2 YFSETQ. V dropped 5 bases and J dropped 7 bases, with 24 bases sitting between them. This CDR3 has 16 residues. DNA for the CDR3: TGCGCCAGCAGTTTTGTGGGGGAGCGGGTGTACAATGAAGCTTTCTTT. It encodes CASSFVGERVYNEAFF.

CDR3 residues: CASSLARTGVRGYEQYF. The DNA for the CDR3 is TGCGCCAGCAGCTTGGCTCGGACAGGGGTTAGAGGCTACGAGCAGTACTTC. This rearrangement joins TRBV5-1 to TRBJ2-7; TRBD1 matches 9 bases. Germline-derived CDR1 and CDR2 are SGHRS and YFSETQ. CDR3 length equals 17 residues. V was pared by 0 bases and J by 3 bases, with 10 bases of the junction left unmatched.

The V and J genes are TRBV18 and TRBJ1-2; 7 bases are shared with TRBD1. V was clipped by 4 bases and J by 3 bases; unmatched bases: 5. This CDR3 is built from 14 residues. Germline V gene data show CDR1 as KGHSH and CDR2 as LQKENI. In DNA, the CDR3 is TGTGCCAGCTCACAGACAGGGTCGGACTATGGCTACACCTTC. Translated, it gives CASSQTGSDYGYTF.

This chain joins TRBV10-3 and TRBJ2-7, with TRBD2 as a possible D gene (6 bases). The end of the DNA aligns better with TRBJ2-5, so the J call may be wrong. Germline V gives CDR1 ENHRY, CDR2 SYGVKD. The CDR3 is made up of 14 amino acids. The CDR3 nucleotides are TGTGCCATCAGTGATGAGGACGCGGGGGAGACCCAGTACTTC. Translating gives CAISDEDAGETQYF.

The J gene is TRBJ2-3, the V gene TRBV5-1, with unresolved D. The V and J ends lost 0 bases and 2 bases respectively, with 7 bases between them. Looked up from germline, CDR1 is SGHRS and CDR2 is YFSETQ. The CDR3 runs 14 residues. CDR3 protein: CASSLGPVTDTQYF. The CDR3 DNA sequence: TGCGCCAGCAGCTTGGGTCCGGTCACAGATACGCAGTATTTT.

This chain links TRBV10-3 with TRBJ1-1, with a tentative D call TRBD1 (6 bases). In germline, CDR1 is ENHRY, CDR2 SYGVKD. This CDR3 comprises 14 residues. V was cut by 2 bases and J by 5 bases, with 12 bases left in between. CDR3 sequence reads: CAISERGSTTEAFF. Here the CDR3 DNA reads TGTGCCATCAGTGAGAGGGGGTCAACAACTGAAGCTTTCTTT.

This clonotype was counted a few times. The chain couples TRBV10-3 to TRBJ2-3; TRBD2 might be the D (6 bases). Germline V gene sequence: CDR1 ENHRY, CDR2 SYGVKD. The CDR3 is made up of 14 amino acids. With 2 bases removed from V and 4 bases from J, the gap between germline ends came to 10 bases. This CDR3 is CAISERGKPDTQYF. CDR3 sequence (DNA): TGTGCCATCAGTGAGCGCGGGAAACCAGATACGCAGTATTTT.

This clonotype has just a few counts. This rearrangement joins TRBV15 to TRBJ2-7; D might be TRBD1 (5 bases). CDR3 length equals 16 residues. The germline V and J ends were trimmed by 1 base and 1 base, with 14 bases remaining between them. Looked up from germline, CDR1 is LNHNV and CDR2 is YYDKDF (reference sequence). The CDR3 nucleotides read TGTGCCACCAGCAGAGCGGTCGACAGCCGATCCTACGAGCAGTACTTC. Its protein product is CATSRAVDSRSYEQYF.